These 8 T cell receptor beta chains were sequenced from one sample in a study of blood T cell repertoires in COVID-19. Sequencing used immunoSEQ multiplex PCR; TCRdb keeps in-frame clones, though not all of them. The sample lists about 70,000 clones, approximately 85% occurring once. The sample was peripheral blood. The source of these receptors is a man at least 80 years old with acute or convalescent COVID-19.

The chain uses TRBV3-1 (or the pseudogene TRBV3-2) and TRBJ2-3; 13 nucleotides agree with TRBD2. Per the germline V gene, CDR1 is LGHDT and CDR2 is YNNKEL (reference sequence). J lost 0 bases, V lost 6 bases, and 6 bases had no gene match. The CDR3 is 17 amino acids. In DNA, the CDR3 is TGTGCCAGCAGTCGGACTAGCGGGGGCACTAGCACAGATACGCAGTATTTT. Encoded protein: CASSRTSGGTSTDTQYF.

This clone is a singleton in its sample. The chain is built from TRBV4-1 and TRBJ1-2; D perhaps matches TRBD1 (6 bases). V shed 0 bases and J shed 2 bases, with 13 bases lying between them. Germline loops: CDR1 MGHRA, CDR2 YSYEKL. This CDR3 is built from 16 residues. The CDR3 DNA reads TGCGCCAGCAGCCAAGATAGCACAGGGTACAACTATGGCTACACCTTC. This encodes CASSQDSTGYNYGYTF.

The V and J genes are TRBV18 and TRBJ2-1; 9 nucleotides match TRBD1. The CDR3 spans 15 residues. CDR1 is KGHSH, CDR2 LQKENI, per germline. V dropped 2 bases and J dropped 10; count of bases not matched to a gene: 9. CDR3 DNA: TGTGCCAGCTCACCAGGACAGGGGCGCTTGGGGGAGCAGTTCTTC. The encoded protein is CASSPGQGRLGEQFF.

The V and J genes are TRBV7-2 and TRBJ1-2; weak D call: TRBD1 (5 bases). Germline CDR1 reads SGHTA; CDR2 reads FQGNSA. Trimming left V 0 bases short and J 5 bases short, with 10 bases between. This CDR3 is built from 14 residues. The CDR3 is CASSLAAGGYGYTF. CDR3 coding DNA: TGTGCCAGCAGCTTAGCTGCGGGGGGGTATGGCTACACCTTC.

The chain links TRBV5-1 to TRBJ2-2; D perhaps matches TRBD1 (6 bases). There are 15 residues in the CDR3. Germline-derived CDR1 and CDR2 are SGHRS and YFSETQ. The germline V and J ends were trimmed by 4 bases and 3 bases, with 13 bases remaining between them. CDR3 in amino acids: CASSPTAGDTGELFF. The CDR3 DNA is TGCGCCAGCAGCCCCACAGCAGGGGACACCGGGGAGCTGTTTTTT.

The V call is TRBV5-1, the J call TRBJ2-3; 14 bases are shared with TRBD2. Germline loops: CDR1 SGHRS, CDR2 YFSETQ. The CDR3 totals 18 residues. J gave up 2 bases and V 0 bases, and 5 bases lay outside the gene matches. The CDR3 is CASSLAGTSGGPTDTQYF. The CDR3 bases are TGCGCCAGCAGCTTGGCGGGGACTAGCGGGGGTCCCACAGATACGCAGTATTTT.

The chain links TRBV7-2 to TRBJ2-3, with 8 nucleotides matching TRBD2. Germline V gives CDR1 SGHTA, CDR2 FQGNSA. J lost 2 bases, V lost 3 bases, and 16 bases had no gene match. This CDR3 is built from 19 residues. The CDR3 reads CASSFLSGGGMIPTDTQYF. CDR3 DNA sequence: TGTGCCAGCAGCTTCCTCTCCGGGGGGGGTATGATACCCACAGATACGCAGTATTTT.

This clone was found once. This sequence joins TRBV30 and TRBJ1-1; 8 nucleotides line up with TRBD1. CDR1 is GTSNPN and CDR2 is SVGIG in the germline V gene (reference sequence). V gave up 1 base and J gave up 3 bases; unmatched junction bases: 4. The CDR3 runs 14 residues. The CDR3 DNA is TGTGCCTGGAGTGGGGGACAGGCGGACACTGAAGCTTTCTTT. It yields the protein CAWSGGQADTEAFF.